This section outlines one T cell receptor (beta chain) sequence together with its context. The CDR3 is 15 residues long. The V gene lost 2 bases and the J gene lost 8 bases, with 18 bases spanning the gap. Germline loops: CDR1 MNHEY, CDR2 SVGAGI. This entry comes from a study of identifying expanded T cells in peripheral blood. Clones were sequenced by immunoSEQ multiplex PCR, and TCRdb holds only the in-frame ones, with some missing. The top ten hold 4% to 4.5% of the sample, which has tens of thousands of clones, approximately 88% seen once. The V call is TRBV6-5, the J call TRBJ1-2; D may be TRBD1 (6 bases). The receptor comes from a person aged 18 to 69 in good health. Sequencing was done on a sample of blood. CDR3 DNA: TGTGCCAGCAGTTACACGACCAGGGGCGCGGACGGCTACACCTTC. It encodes CASSYTTRGADGYTF.